The sequence of this T cell receptor (beta chain) was determined in a study of radiotherapy plus CTLA-4 blockade in lung cancer. The data were produced by immunoSEQ multiplex PCR, yet TCRdb's version contains in-frame clones alone and is incomplete. The table lists 45,000 or so clones, approximately 76% of them singletons. Germline CDR1 is MDHEN and CDR2 is SYDVKM. This CDR3 has 14 amino acids. Trimming removed 5 bases from V and 6 bases from J; junction bases left unmatched: 10. The J gene is TRBJ2-7, the V gene TRBV28, with 7 bases aligning to TRBD2. The TCR originated in a human donor with non-small cell lung cancer who had stable disease on radiotherapy plus ipilimumab. Sequenced material: peripheral blood, taken from a patient treated with radiotherapy plus ipilimumab. The CDR3 coding sequence is TGTGCCAGCAGTCCCGGGACTAACCTCCGCGAGCAGTACGTC. Its protein product is CASSPGTNLREQYV.